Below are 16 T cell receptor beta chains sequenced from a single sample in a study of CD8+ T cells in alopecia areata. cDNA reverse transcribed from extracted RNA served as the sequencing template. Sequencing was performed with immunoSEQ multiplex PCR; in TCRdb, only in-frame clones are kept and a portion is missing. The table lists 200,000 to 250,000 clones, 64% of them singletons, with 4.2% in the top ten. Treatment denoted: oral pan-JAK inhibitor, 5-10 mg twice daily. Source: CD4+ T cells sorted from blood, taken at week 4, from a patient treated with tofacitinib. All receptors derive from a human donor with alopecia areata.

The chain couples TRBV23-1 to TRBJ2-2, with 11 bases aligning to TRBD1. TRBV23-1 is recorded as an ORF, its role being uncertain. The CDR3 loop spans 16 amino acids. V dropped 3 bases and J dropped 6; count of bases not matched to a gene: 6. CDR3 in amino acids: CASSHPGQGAPGELFF. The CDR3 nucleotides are TGCGCCAGCAGTCACCCCGGACAGGGGGCGCCCGGGGAGCTGTTTTTT.

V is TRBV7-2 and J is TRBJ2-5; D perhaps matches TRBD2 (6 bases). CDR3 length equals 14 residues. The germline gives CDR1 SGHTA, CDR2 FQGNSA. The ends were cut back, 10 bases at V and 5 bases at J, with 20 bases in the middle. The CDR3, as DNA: TGTGCCAACGTTTGGGGGGACCCCCATGAGACCCAGTACTTC. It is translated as CANVWGDPHETQYF.

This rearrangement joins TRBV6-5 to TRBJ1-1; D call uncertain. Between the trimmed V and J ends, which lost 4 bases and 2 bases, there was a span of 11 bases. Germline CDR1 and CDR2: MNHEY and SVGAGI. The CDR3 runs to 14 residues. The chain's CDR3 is CASSLGAGNTEAFF. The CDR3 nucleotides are TGTGCCAGCAGTTTGGGAGCGGGCAACACTGAAGCTTTCTTT.

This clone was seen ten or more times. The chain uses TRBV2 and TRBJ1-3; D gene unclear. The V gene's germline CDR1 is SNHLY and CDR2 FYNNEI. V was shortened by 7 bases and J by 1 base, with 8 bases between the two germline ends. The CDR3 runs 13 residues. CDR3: CASMVGSGNTIYF. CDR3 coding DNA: TGTGCCAGCATGGTGGGGTCTGGAAACACCATATATTTT.

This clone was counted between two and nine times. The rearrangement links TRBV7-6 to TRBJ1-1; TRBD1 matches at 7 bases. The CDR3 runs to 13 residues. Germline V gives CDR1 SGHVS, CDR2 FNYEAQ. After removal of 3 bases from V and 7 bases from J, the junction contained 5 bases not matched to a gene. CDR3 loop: CASSFLRDSEAFF. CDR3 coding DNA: TGTGCCAGCAGCTTCTTAAGGGACAGTGAAGCTTTCTTT.

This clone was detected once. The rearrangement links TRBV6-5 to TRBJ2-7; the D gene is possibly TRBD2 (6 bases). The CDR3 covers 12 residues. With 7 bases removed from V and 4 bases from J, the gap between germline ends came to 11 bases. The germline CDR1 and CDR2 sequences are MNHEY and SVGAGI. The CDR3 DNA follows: TGTGCCAGCAACTCAGGGAGGTACGAGCAGTACTTC. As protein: CASNSGRYEQYF.

CDR3 sequence reads: CAIRATDTQYF. In DNA form, the CDR3 reads TGTGCCATCAGGGCCACAGATACGCAGTATTTT. This chain uses TRBV10-3 with TRBJ2-3; D not resolved. CDR3 size: 11 residues. The V end lost 6 bases, the J end lost 2 bases, and 3 bases lay between the germline ends. Germline V gene sequence: CDR1 ENHRY, CDR2 SYGVKD.

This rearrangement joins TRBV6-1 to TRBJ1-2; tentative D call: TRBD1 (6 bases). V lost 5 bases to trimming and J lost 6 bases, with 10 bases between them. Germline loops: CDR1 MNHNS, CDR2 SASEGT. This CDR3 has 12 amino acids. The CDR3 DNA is TGTGCCAGCAGTCGGACAGTAGATGGCTACACCTTC. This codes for CASSRTVDGYTF.

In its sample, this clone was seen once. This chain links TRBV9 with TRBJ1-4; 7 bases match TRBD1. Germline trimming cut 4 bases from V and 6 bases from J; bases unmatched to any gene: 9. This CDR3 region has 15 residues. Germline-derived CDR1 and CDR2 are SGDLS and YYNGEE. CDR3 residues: CASSFGTADDEKLFF. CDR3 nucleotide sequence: TGTGCCAGCAGCTTCGGGACAGCGGACGATGAAAAACTGTTTTTT.

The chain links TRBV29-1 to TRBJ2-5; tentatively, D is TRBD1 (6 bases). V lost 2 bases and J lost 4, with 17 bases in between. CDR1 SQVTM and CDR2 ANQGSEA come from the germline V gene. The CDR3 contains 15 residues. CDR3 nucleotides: TGCAGCGTTGAAAAGAACAGGGTCTTAGGAGAGACCCAGTACTTC. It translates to CSVEKNRVLGETQYF. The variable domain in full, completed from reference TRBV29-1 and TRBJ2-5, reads SAVISQKPSRDICQRGTSLTIQCQVDSQVTMMFWYRQQPGQSLTLIATANQGSEATYESGFVIDKFPISRPNLTFSTLTVSNMSPEDSSIYLCSVEKNRVLGETQYFGPGTRLLVL.

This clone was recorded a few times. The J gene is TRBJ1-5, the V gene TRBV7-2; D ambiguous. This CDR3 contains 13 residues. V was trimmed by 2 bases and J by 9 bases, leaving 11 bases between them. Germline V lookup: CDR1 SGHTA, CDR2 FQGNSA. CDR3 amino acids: CASSLKEGAPQHF. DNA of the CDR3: TGTGCCAGCAGCTTAAAGGAAGGTGCGCCCCAGCATTTT.

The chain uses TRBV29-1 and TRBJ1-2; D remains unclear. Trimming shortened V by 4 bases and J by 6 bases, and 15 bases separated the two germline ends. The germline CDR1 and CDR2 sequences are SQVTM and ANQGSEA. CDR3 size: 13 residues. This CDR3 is CSVGLGGLDGYTF. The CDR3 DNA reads TGCAGCGTTGGATTGGGCGGGCTCGATGGCTACACCTTC.

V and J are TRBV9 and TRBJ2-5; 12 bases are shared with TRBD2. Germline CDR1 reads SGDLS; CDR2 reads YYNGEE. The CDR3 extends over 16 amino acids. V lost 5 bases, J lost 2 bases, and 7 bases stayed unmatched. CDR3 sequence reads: CASSLALAGGQETQYF. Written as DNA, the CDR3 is TGTGCCAGCAGTTTAGCCCTAGCGGGGGGGCAAGAGACCCAGTACTTC.

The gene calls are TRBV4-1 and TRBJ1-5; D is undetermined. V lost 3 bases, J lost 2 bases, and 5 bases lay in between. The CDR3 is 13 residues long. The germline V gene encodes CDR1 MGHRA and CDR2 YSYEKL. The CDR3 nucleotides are TGCGCCAGCAGCCACGGGGGCAATCAGCCCCAGCATTTT. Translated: CASSHGGNQPQHF.

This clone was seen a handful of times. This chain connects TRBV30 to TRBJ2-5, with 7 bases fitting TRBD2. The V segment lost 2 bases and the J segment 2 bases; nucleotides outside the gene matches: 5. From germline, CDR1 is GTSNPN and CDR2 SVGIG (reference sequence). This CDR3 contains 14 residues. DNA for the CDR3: TGTGCCTGGAGTCTCCTCGGGGGGCAAGAGACCCAGTACTTC. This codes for CAWSLLGGQETQYF.

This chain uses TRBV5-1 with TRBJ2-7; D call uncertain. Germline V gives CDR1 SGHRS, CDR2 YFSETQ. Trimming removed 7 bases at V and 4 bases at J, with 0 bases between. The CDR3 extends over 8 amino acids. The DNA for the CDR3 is TGCGCCAGCTACGAGCAGTACTTC. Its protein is CASYEQYF.